A selection of T cell receptor beta chains follows, all from one sample in a study of stem cell transplantation in POMP-related autoinflammatory disease. Only in-frame clones appear in the TCRdb table, and some are missing; sequencing was by immunoSEQ multiplex PCR. The sample has tens of thousands of clones; just over 90% are singletons. The specimen comprised CD4+ T cells from PBMCs, sampled after stem cell transplantation. Source of these receptors: a human patient with POMP-related autoinflammation and immune dysregulation (PRAID). Some T cells may be the graft donor's. Both conserved end residues are part of each CDR3. A D gene is named only where the DNA matches it firmly. Size is stated for part of the rows, as once, few or many counts, or as a class when the clone is expanded.

j_gene | abundance | v_gene | len | d_gene | CDR3nt | CDR3aa
TRBJ2-5 | few | TRBV5-1 | 15 | NA | TGCGCCAGCAGCCCGACAGGGAGGGGTCAAGAGACCCAGTACTTC | CASSPTGRGQETQYF
TRBJ1-1 | NA | TRBV30 | 14 | NA | TGTGCCTGGAGTGTAAGCGTTTGGCACACTGAAGCTTTCTTT | CAWSVSVWHTEAFF
TRBJ2-1 | NA | TRBV4-1 | 15 | TRBD2 | TGCGCCAGCAGCCCTAGCGGGAGCAGACACAATGAGCAGTTCTTC | CASSPSGSRHNEQFF
TRBJ2-2 | NA | TRBV28 | 13 | NA | TGTGCCAGCAGTTTGGAGGGTAAAAGGGAGCTGTTTTTT | CASSLEGKRELFF
TRBJ2-5 | NA | TRBV3-1/TRBV3-2 | 15 | NA | TGTGCCAGCAGCCAAGTGGTGGACCCCCAAGAGACCCAGTACTTC | CASSQVVDPQETQYF
TRBJ2-6 | NA | TRBV7-9 | 17 | NA | TGTGCCAGCAGGAGTAACCCGGGGGATTCTGGGGCCAACGTCCTGACTTTC | CASRSNPGDSGANVLTF
TRBJ1-5 | NA | TRBV11-2 | 14 | NA | TGTGCCAGCAGCTTAGAATCGGGCAATCAGCCCCAGCATTTT | CASSLESGNQPQHF
TRBJ2-5 | NA | TRBV18 | 14 | TRBD2 | TGTGCCAGCTCAGAAACTAGCGGCCAAGAGACCCAGTACTTC | CASSETSGQETQYF
TRBJ1-5 | few | TRBV4-1 | 15 | NA | TGCGCCAGCAGCCAAGGCAGGAGCTCGTCTAAGTCCCAGCATTTT | CASSQGRSSSKSQHF
TRBJ2-1 | NA | TRBV4-1 | 16 | NA | TGCGCCAGCAGCCAAGTTACCGGGGGAGCCTACAATGAGCAGTTCTTC | CASSQVTGGAYNEQFF
TRBJ2-3 | NA | TRBV30 | 13 | NA | TGTGCCTGGAGTCGAGGTGCGGTAGATACGCAGTATTTT | CAWSRGAVDTQYF
TRBJ1-4 | NA | TRBV13 | 12 | NA | TGTGCCAGCAGCCAGTCAGGGGAAAAACTGTTTTTT | CASSQSGEKLFF
TRBJ2-1 | NA | TRBV15 | 13 | TRBD2 | TGTGCCACCAGCCTAGCGGCCTACAATGAGCAGTTCTTC | CATSLAAYNEQFF
TRBJ2-1 | once | TRBV20-1 | 15 | TRBD2 | TGCAGTGCTAGTCCTAGACTAGCGGCCTACAATGAGCAGTTCTTC | CSASPRLAAYNEQFF
TRBJ1-4 | NA | TRBV28 | 15 | NA | TGTGCCAGCAGTTCCGTTACAGGGTTTAATGAAAAACTGTTTTTT | CASSSVTGFNEKLFF